The entry that follows covers one TCR beta chain sequence. The RNA input was about 0.45 to 1 ug, and it was reverse transcribed with random hexamers. In TCRdb, the immunoSEQ multiplex PCR reads were re-called with MiXCR into one record per CDR3 protein. The sample yields some 160,000 distinct CDR3 sequences, approximately 95% seen once. The data are from a study of CD8 T cells in Susac syndrome. TCR beta sequencing covered blood CD8+ and CD4+ T cells. The multiple sclerosis controls were treatment-naive patients affected by stable or active relapsing-remitting disease. TEMRA cells were FACS-enriched, and CD8+ and CD4+ T cells were isolated negatively. CDR3 size: 17 residues. The J segment lost 5 bases and the V segment lost 2 bases, leaving 13 bases of the junction unmatched. Germline CDR1 is MNHEY and CDR2 is SVGAGI.

The clonotype originates from a human donor with multiple sclerosis. Material: CD8+ T cells from PBMCs. The chain recombines TRBV6-5 with TRBJ2-7; 9 positions agree with TRBD2. For the CDR3, the DNA is TGTGCCAGCAGTTACGTGGGACTAGCTCGGAGAGGGGACGAGCAGTACTTC. It translates to CASSYVGLARRGDEQYF.